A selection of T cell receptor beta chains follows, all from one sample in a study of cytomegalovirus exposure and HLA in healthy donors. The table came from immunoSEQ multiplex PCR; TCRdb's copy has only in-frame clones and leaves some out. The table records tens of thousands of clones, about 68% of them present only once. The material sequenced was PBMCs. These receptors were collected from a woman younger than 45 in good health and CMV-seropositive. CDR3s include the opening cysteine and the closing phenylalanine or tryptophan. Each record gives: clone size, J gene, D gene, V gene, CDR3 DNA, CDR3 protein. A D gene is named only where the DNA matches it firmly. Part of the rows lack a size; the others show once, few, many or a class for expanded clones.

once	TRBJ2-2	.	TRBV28	TGTGCCAGCAGTTTTCTGAACACCGGGGAGCTGTTTTTT	CASSFLNTGELFF
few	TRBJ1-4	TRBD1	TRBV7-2	TGTGCCAGCAGGCGCGGACAGGTCCTGAGAGATGAAAAACTGTTTTTT	CASRRGQVLRDEKLFF
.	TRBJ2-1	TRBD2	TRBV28	TGTGCCAGCAGTCCAAGAAGCCTAGCGGGAGGCCCGAGCTCCTACAATGAGCAGTTCTTC	CASSPRSLAGGPSSYNEQFF
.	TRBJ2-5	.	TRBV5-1	TGCGCCAGCAGCTTGGTCACCTCCGGGACTGGGGGCCAGTACTTC	CASSLVTSGTGGQYF
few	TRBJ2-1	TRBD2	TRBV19	TGTGCCAGTAGTGCAACCGGGACTAGCGGGCTCGATGAGCAGTTCTTC	CASSATGTSGLDEQFF
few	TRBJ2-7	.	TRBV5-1	TGCGCCAGCAGCTGGAACAGGGTAGGCGACGAGCAGTACTTC	CASSWNRVGDEQYF
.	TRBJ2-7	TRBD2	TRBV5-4	TGTGCCAGCAGCTTGTATGGTAGCGGGAGGTCCCCCTACGAGCAGTACTTC	CASSLYGSGRSPYEQYF
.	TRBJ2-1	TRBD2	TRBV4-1	TGCGCCAGCAGCCCGCTCGGACTAGCGTCTTACAATGAGCAGTTCTTC	CASSPLGLASYNEQFF
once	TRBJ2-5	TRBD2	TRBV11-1	TGTGCCAGCAGCGAAGGATCAACTCGGGGGGCCCAGTACTTC	CASSEGSTRGAQYF
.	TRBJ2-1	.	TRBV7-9	TGTGCCAGCAGCTTAGGAGGGACAGTCGGGCGGGGTGAGCAGTTCTTC	CASSLGGTVGRGEQFF